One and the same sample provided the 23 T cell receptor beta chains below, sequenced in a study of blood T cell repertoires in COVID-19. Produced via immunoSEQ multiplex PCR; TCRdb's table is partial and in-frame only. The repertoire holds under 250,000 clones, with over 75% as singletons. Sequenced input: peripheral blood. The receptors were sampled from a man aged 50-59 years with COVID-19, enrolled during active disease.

The CDR3 nucleotides read TGTGCCAGCAGTCACCCACCGACAGGGACTGGAAACACCATATATTTT. Residues: CASSHPPTGTGNTIYF. This rearrangement joins TRBV28 to TRBJ1-3, with TRBD1 matching 7 bases. The CDR3 runs to 16 residues. J gave up 2 bases and V 5 bases, and 9 bases lay outside the gene matches. CDR1 MDHEN and CDR2 SYDVKM come from the germline V gene.

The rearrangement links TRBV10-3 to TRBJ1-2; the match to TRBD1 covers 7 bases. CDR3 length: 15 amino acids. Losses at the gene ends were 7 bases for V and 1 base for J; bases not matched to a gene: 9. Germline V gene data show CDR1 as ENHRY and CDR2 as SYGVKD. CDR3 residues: CAINLQGSINYGYTF. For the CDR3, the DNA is TGTGCCATCAATCTACAGGGGTCGATTAACTATGGCTACACCTTC.

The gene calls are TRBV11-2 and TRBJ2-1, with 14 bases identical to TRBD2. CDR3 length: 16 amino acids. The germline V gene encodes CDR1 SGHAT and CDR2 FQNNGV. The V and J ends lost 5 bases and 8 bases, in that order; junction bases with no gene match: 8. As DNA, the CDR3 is TGTGCCAGCAGCACGGGACTAGCGGGAGCTATCGATGAGCAGTTCTTC. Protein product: CASSTGLAGAIDEQFF.

As DNA, the CDR3 is TGTGCCAGCAGTGAGACAGGAGGAATTAGCAATCAGCCCCAGCATTTT. Translation gives CASSETGGISNQPQHF. The J gene is TRBJ1-5, the V gene TRBV6-1, with a possible D match to TRBD1 (6 bases). There are 16 residues in the CDR3. The germline V and J ends were trimmed by 3 bases and 0 bases, with 12 bases remaining between them. Germline-derived CDR1 and CDR2 are MNHNS and SASEGT.

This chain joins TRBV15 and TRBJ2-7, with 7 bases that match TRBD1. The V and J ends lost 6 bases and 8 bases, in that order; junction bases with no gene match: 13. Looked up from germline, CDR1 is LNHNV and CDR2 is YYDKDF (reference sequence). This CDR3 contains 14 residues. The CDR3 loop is CATRGKGAEFKQYF. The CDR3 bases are TGTGCCACCAGGGGGAAGGGGGCTGAGTTTAAGCAGTACTTC.

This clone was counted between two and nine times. The CDR3 DNA reads as TGTGCCAGCAGTCCCTTGGGACAGGGAGTAGTTCAGCCCCAGCATTTT. Translating gives CASSPLGQGVVQPQHF. The rearrangement uses TRBV6-6 and TRBJ1-5; 9 bases agree with TRBD1. CDR1 MNHNY and CDR2 SVGAGI come from the germline V gene (reference sequence). This CDR3 has 16 residues. The ends lost 5 bases at V and 6 bases at J; junction bases unmatched: 11.

The CDR3 DNA follows: TGTGCCAGCAGCTTAGGCCGGTCGGCAGATACGCAGTATTTT. Its protein product is CASSLGRSADTQYF. The V call is TRBV7-9, the J call TRBJ2-3; unclear D gene. This CDR3 has 14 residues. V was cut by 1 base and J by 4 bases, with 9 bases left in between. Germline CDR1 and CDR2: SEHNR and FQNEAQ (reference sequence).

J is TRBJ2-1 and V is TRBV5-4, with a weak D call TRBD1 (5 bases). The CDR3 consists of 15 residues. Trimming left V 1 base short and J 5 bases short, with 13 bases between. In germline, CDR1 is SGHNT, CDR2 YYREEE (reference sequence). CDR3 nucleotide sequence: TGTGCCAGCAGCTTGACACAGGTGCCCAACAATGAGCAGTTCTTC. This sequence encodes CASSLTQVPNNEQFF.

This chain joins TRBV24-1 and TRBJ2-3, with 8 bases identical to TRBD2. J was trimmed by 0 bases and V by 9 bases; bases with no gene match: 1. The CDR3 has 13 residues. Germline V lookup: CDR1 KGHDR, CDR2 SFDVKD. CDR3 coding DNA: TGTGCCACCCGGGGGGGTAGCACAGATACGCAGTATTTT. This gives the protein CATRGGSTDTQYF.

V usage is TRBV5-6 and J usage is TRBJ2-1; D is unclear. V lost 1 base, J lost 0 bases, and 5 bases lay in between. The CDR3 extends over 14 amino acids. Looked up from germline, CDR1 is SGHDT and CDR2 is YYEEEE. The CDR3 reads CASSLRSSYNEQFF. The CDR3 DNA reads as TGTGCCAGCAGCTTGCGTAGCTCCTACAATGAGCAGTTCTTC.

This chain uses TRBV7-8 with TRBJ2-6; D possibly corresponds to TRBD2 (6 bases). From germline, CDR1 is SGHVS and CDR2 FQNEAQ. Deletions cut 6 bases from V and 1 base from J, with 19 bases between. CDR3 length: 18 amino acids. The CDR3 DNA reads TGTGCCAGCAGACGGGCGGGGCAGGGAAGGTCTGGGGCCAACGTCCTGACTTTC. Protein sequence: CASRRAGQGRSGANVLTF.

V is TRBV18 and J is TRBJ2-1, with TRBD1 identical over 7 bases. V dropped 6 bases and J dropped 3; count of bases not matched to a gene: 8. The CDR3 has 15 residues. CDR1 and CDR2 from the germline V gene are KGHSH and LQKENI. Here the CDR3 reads CASSFGQVGYNEQFF. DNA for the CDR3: TGTGCCAGCTCCTTCGGACAGGTTGGCTACAATGAGCAGTTCTTC. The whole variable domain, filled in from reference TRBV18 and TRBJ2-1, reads NAGVMQNPRHLVRRRGQEARLRCSPMKGHSHVYWYRQLPEEGLKFMVYLQKENIIDESGMPKERFSAEFPKEGPSILRIQQVVRGDSAAYFCASSFGQVGYNEQFFGPGTRLTVL.

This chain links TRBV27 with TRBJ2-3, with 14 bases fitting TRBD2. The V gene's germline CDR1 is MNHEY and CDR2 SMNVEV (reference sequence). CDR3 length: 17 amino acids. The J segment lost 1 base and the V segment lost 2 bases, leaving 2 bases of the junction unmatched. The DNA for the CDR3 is TGTGCCAGCAGTTTACCGGGACTAGCGGGAGGCACAGATACGCAGTATTTT. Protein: CASSLPGLAGGTDTQYF.

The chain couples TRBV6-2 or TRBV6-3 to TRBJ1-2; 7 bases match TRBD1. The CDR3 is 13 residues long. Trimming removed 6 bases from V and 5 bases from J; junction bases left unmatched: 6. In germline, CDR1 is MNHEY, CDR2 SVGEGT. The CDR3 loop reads CASSSDREYGYTF. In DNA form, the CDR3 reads TGTGCCAGCAGCTCAGACAGGGAATATGGCTACACCTTC.

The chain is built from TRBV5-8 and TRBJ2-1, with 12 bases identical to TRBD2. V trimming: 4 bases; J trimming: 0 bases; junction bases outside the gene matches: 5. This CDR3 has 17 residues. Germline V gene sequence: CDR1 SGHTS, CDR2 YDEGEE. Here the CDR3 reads CASSPTSGGSSYNEQFF. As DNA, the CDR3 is TGTGCCAGCAGCCCGACTAGCGGGGGCAGCTCCTACAATGAGCAGTTCTTC.

CDR3 amino acids: CASSIERLVGTGELFF. The CDR3 DNA follows: TGTGCCAGTAGTATAGAAAGACTAGTGGGCACCGGGGAGCTGTTTTTT. V usage is TRBV19 and J usage is TRBJ2-2; TRBD2 is a possible D gene (6 bases). Trimming shortened V by 0 bases and J by 4 bases, and 12 bases separated the two germline ends. Germline V CDR1 and CDR2: LNHDA, SQIVND (reference sequence). The CDR3 is made up of 16 amino acids. The full variable domain, with the rest looked up from reference TRBV19 and TRBJ2-2, is DGGITQSPKYLFRKEGQNVTLSCEQNLNHDAMYWYRQDPGQGLRLIYYSQIVNDFQKGDIAEGYSVSREKKESFPLTVTSAQKNPTAFYLCASSIERLVGTGELFFGEGSRLTVL.

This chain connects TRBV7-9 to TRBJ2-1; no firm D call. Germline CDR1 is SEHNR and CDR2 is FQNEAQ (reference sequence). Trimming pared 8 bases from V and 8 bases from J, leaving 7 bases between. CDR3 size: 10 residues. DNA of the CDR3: TGTGCCAGCGCCGAGTATGAGCAGTTCTTC. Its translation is CASAEYEQFF.

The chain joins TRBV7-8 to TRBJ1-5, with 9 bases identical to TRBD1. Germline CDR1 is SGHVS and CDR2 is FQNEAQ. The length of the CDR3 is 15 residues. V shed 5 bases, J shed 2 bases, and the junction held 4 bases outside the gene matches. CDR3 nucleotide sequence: TGTGCCAGCAGCATACAGGGGGCTGGCAATCAGCCCCAGCATTTT. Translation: CASSIQGAGNQPQHF.

The CDR3 spells CASRPQLSAVIGGELFF. The DNA of the CDR3 is TGTGCCAGCAGGCCCCAGTTAAGCGCGGTGATTGGCGGGGAGCTGTTTTTT. The chain recombines TRBV3-1 (or the pseudogene TRBV3-2) with TRBJ2-2, with D unresolved. This CDR3 has 17 residues. V was trimmed by 6 bases and J by 7 bases, leaving 24 bases between them. The germline gives CDR1 LGHDT, CDR2 YNNKEL (reference sequence).

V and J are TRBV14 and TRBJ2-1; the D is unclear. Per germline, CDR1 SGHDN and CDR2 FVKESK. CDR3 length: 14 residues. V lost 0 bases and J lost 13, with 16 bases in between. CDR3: CASSQDLGPSGQFF. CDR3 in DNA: TGTGCCAGCAGCCAAGATCTTGGGCCCTCCGGCCAGTTCTTC.

The CDR3 spells CASSIAGVSGNEQFF. For the CDR3, the DNA is TGTGCCAGTAGTATAGCGGGAGTATCTGGGAATGAGCAGTTCTTC. V is TRBV19 and J is TRBJ2-1; perhaps TRBD2 as D (6 bases). This CDR3 is 15 amino acids long. V was pared by 1 base and J by 7 bases, with 14 bases between. Germline lookup yields CDR1 LNHDA and CDR2 SQIVND (reference sequence).

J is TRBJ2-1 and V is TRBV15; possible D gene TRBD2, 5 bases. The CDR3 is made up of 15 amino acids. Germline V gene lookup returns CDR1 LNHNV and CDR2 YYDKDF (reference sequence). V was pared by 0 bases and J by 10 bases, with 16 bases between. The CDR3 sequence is CATSRDSIATGEQFF. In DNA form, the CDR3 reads TGTGCCACCAGCAGAGATTCCATTGCCACGGGGGAGCAGTTCTTC.

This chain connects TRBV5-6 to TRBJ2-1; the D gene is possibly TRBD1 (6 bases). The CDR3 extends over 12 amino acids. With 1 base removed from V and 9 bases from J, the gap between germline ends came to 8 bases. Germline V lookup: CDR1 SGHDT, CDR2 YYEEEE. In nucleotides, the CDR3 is TGTGCCAGCAGCTTGTTGGACAGTGAGCAGTTCTTC. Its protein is CASSLLDSEQFF.